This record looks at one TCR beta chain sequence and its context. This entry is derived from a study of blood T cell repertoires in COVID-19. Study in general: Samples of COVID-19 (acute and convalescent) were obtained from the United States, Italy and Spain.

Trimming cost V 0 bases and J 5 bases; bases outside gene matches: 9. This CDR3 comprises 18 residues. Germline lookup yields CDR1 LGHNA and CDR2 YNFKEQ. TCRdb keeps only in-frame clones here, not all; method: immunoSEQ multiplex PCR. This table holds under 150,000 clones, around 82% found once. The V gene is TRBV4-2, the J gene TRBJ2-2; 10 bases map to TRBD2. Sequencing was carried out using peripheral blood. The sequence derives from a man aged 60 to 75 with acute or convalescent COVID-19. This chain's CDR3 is CASSQDLGPAGGTGELFF. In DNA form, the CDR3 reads TGTGCCAGCAGCCAAGATTTGGGGCCAGCGGGAGGGACCGGGGAGCTGTTTTTT.